The 7 T cell receptor beta chains listed next were all sequenced from one sample in a study of CD8 T cells in ankylosing spondylitis. TCRdb processed the 5' RACE reads anew with MiXCR; each CDR3 protein has one entry. Among about 280,000 distinct CDR3 sequences listed, around 19% were seen once. Sequencing was done on a sample of blood, either unsorted or a sorted T cell fraction (not recorded which). The receptors derive from a male donor with ankylosing spondylitis or in good health (not recorded which).

The chain employs TRBV5-1 and TRBJ1-3, with TRBD1 identical over 12 bases. This CDR3 contains 15 residues. Germline CDR1 and CDR2: SGHRS and YFSETQ. Losses at the gene ends were 3 bases for V and 4 bases for J; bases not matched to a gene: 2. DNA of the CDR3: TGCGCCAGCAGCTGGGGACAGGGGGCCGGAAACACCATATATTTT. It encodes CASSWGQGAGNTIYF.

This clonotype was observed a few times. The V call is TRBV7-6, the J call TRBJ2-1, with TRBD2 matching 8 bases. Germline CDR1 reads SGHVS; CDR2 reads FNYEAQ. The CDR3 spans 18 residues. J lost 4 bases, V lost 5 bases, and 16 bases had no gene match. The DNA for the CDR3 is TGTGCCAGCAGCAAGCAAACGGGGGGGAGTCTAGGGTACAATGAGCAGTTCTTC. It is translated as CASSKQTGGSLGYNEQFF.

This rearrangement joins TRBV3-1 to TRBJ2-3, with TRBD1 as a possible D gene (5 bases). The V end was cut by 3 bases, the J end by 2 bases, with 9 bases between. Germline V gene sequence: CDR1 LGHDT, CDR2 YNNKEL (reference sequence). The CDR3 has 14 residues. The CDR3 protein is CASSHHRYTDTQYF. CDR3 nucleotide sequence: TGTGCCAGCAGCCACCACAGGTACACAGATACGCAGTATTTT.

There are a few counts of this clonotype. The V gene is TRBV29-1, the J gene TRBJ2-1; D ambiguous. This CDR3 spans 14 amino acids. Trimming stripped 6 bases from V and 0 bases from J, with 12 bases between. The V gene's germline CDR1 is SQVTM and CDR2 ANQGSEA. The CDR3 nucleotides are TGCAGCGTGCCAACAGCCAGCTCCTACAATGAGCAGTTCTTC. Translation: CSVPTASSYNEQFF.

This clonotype occurred a few times. J is TRBJ2-1 and V is TRBV5-1; D possibly corresponds to TRBD2 (6 bases). V gave up 0 bases and J gave up 4 bases, with 11 bases separating them. The CDR3 has 15 residues. The germline V gene encodes CDR1 SGHRS and CDR2 YFSETQ. CDR3 sequence (DNA): TGCGCCAGCAGCTTGGCCGCTAGCGCGTACAATGAGCAGTTCTTC. Its protein product is CASSLAASAYNEQFF.

This clonotype has more than one count but fewer than ten. This chain joins TRBV5-1 and TRBJ1-2, with D unclear. This CDR3 spans 14 amino acids. Germline lookup yields CDR1 SGHRS and CDR2 YFSETQ. Trimming took off 0 bases at V and 4 bases at J, with 10 bases between the two ends. CDR3 bases: TGCGCCAGCAGCTTGGTTACGCACGGCTATGGCTACACCTTC. Translation: CASSLVTHGYGYTF. Full variable domain (remainder filled in from reference TRBV5-1 and TRBJ1-2): KAGVTQTPRYLIKTRGQQVTLSCSPISGHRSVSWYQQTPGQGLQFLFEYFSETQRNKGNFPGRFSGRQFSNSRSEMNVSTLELGDSALYLCASSLVTHGYGYTFGSGTRLTVV.

This clonotype has more than one count but fewer than ten. The chain carries TRBV5-1 and TRBJ2-1; the match to TRBD2 covers 9 bases. V lost 0 bases and J lost 2; bases outside the gene matches: 6. This CDR3 has 17 amino acids. The germline V gene has CDR1 SGHRS and CDR2 YFSETQ. CDR3 sequence: CASSLEPAGGPYNEQFF. CDR3 sequence (DNA): TGCGCCAGCAGCTTGGAGCCTGCGGGGGGGCCCTACAATGAGCAGTTCTTC.